One sample yielded the 20 T cell receptor beta chains listed below, sequenced in a study of OX40 agonist ivuxolimab in advanced cancers. Libraries were prepared by immunoSEQ multiplex PCR; TCRdb keeps only in-frame clonotypes and omits some of them. Of 60,000 to 75,000 clones detected, roughly 84% appear once; the ten largest clones hold roughly 7.9%. The sample in question was CD4+ or CD8+ T cells sorted from blood, obtained in a trial of the OX40 agonist ivuxolimab. These receptors were taken from an adult with an advanced solid tumor such as melanoma, head and neck, liver or kidney cancer.

The chain is built from TRBV28 and TRBJ1-2, with TRBD1 identical over 9 bases. The CDR3 extends over 15 amino acids. V lost 7 bases, J lost 2 bases, and 8 bases stayed unmatched. Germline-derived CDR1 and CDR2 are MDHEN and SYDVKM. The CDR3 sequence: CASNWQDRGNYGYTF. In DNA form, the CDR3 reads TGTGCCAGCAATTGGCAGGACAGGGGAAACTATGGCTACACCTTC.

The V gene is TRBV5-1, the J gene TRBJ2-6; D gene ambiguous. The germline V and J ends were trimmed by 1 base and 0 bases, with 5 bases remaining between them. CDR3 size: 15 residues. Germline V lookup: CDR1 SGHRS, CDR2 YFSETQ. CDR3 coding DNA: TGCGCCAGCAGCTTGTCTGACTCTGGGGCCAACGTCCTGACTTTC. This sequence encodes CASSLSDSGANVLTF.

This chain joins TRBV4-3 and TRBJ1-1, with a possible D match to TRBD1 (5 bases). Germline values: CDR1 LGHNA, CDR2 YSLEER. Trimming cost V 3 bases and J 1 base, with 6 bases left between them. This CDR3 is built from 13 residues. CDR3 region: CASSQTENTEAFF. CDR3 nucleotides: TGCGCCAGCAGCCAGACAGAGAACACTGAAGCTTTCTTT.

This chain connects TRBV19 to TRBJ1-2; 9 bases fit TRBD1. Looked up from germline, CDR1 is LNHDA and CDR2 is SQIVND (reference sequence). The ends lost 5 bases at V and 2 bases at J; junction bases unmatched: 3. The CDR3 extends over 14 amino acids. The CDR3 nucleotides are TGTGCCAGTAGTGGACAGGGGTTGAACTATGGCTACACCTTC. This translates into CASSGQGLNYGYTF.

The genes are TRBV27 and TRBJ2-7, with 10 bases lining up with TRBD2. The V segment lost 8 bases and the J segment 0 bases; nucleotides outside the gene matches: 7. CDR3 length: 15 amino acids. Germline lookup yields CDR1 MNHEY and CDR2 SMNVEV (reference sequence). CDR3 in amino acids: CASGLAGGPSYEQYF. The CDR3 bases are TGTGCCAGCGGCTTAGCGGGAGGCCCCTCCTACGAGCAGTACTTC.

This clone is a singleton in its sample. V is TRBV5-4 and J is TRBJ2-5; TRBD2 matches at 9 bases. Per the germline V gene, CDR1 is SGHNT and CDR2 is YYREEE (reference sequence). Unmatched junction bases numbered 3, after V lost 2 bases and J lost 4 bases. The CDR3 is 14 residues long. CDR3 nucleotide sequence: TGTGCCAGCAGCTTCGGACTAGCGAGAGAGACCCAGTACTTC. Its protein is CASSFGLARETQYF. Filled out from reference TRBV5-4 and TRBJ2-5, the complete variable domain reads ETGVTQSPTHLIKTRGQQVTLRCSSQSGHNTVSWYQQALGQGPQFIFQYYREEENGRGNFPPRFSGLQFPNYSSELNVNALELDDSALYLCASSFGLARETQYFGPGTRLLVL.

About this clone: A read error may account for a junction end that differs from germline. The chain has TRBV5-1 and TRBJ1-1; weak D call: TRBD1 (5 bases). Germline V gives CDR1 SGHRS, CDR2 YFSETQ. The CDR3 spans 17 residues. As DNA, the CDR3 is TGCGCCAGCACCTTGGGTAGAGGGACGATATTGAACACTGAAGCTTTCTTT. Protein sequence: CASTLGRGTILNTEAFF.

This clone was detected once. V is TRBV7-2 and J is TRBJ2-1; D not resolved. The V end was cut by 4 bases, the J end by 7 bases, with 11 bases between. The CDR3 is 13 amino acids. The germline CDR1 and CDR2 sequences are SGHTA and FQGNSA. CDR3 nucleotide sequence: TGTGCCAGCAGCTGGTCTCACGGGAATGAGCAGTTCTTC. Protein sequence: CASSWSHGNEQFF.

J is TRBJ2-1 and V is TRBV19; TRBD1 might be the D (6 bases). CDR3 size: 14 residues. From germline, CDR1 is LNHDA and CDR2 SQIVND (reference sequence). V lost 5 bases to trimming and J lost 3 bases, with 11 bases between them. The CDR3 region has the DNA TGTGCCAGTAGTGCGTACAGGGACTACAATGAGCAGTTCTTC. It codes for CASSAYRDYNEQFF.

The rearrangement joins TRBV6-6 to TRBJ2-2, with D hard to call. V lost 10 bases to trimming and J lost 0 bases, with 18 bases between them. The CDR3 length is 16 residues. Germline V CDR1 and CDR2: MNHNY, SVGAGI (reference sequence). The CDR3: CATPTLHPSNTGELFF. The CDR3, as DNA: TGTGCCACCCCGACTCTCCACCCTTCGAACACCGGGGAGCTGTTTTTT.

This sequence joins TRBV10-3 and TRBJ2-5; D is perhaps TRBD2 (5 bases). Gene TRBJ2-7 matches the end of the DNA better, so the J call may be wrong. Germline V gene data show CDR1 as ENHRY and CDR2 as SYGVKD. There are 14 residues in the CDR3. The CDR3 DNA follows: TGTGCCGCCAGCTACGAGAGGGCGAGCTACGAGCAGTACTTC. It translates to CAASYERASYEQYF.

The CDR3: CASSKPGQGVNEQFF. The CDR3 DNA reads as TGTGCCAGCAGTAAGCCGGGACAGGGCGTTAATGAGCAGTTCTTC. This rearrangement joins TRBV6-1 to TRBJ2-1; 9 bases line up with TRBD1. Per germline, CDR1 MNHNS and CDR2 SASEGT. V lost 5 bases to trimming and J lost 7 bases; unmatched junction nucleotides: 9. The CDR3 covers 15 residues.

This clone was found a few times. The chain uses TRBV5-5 and TRBJ1-1, with D possibly being TRBD1 (6 bases). The germline V gene has CDR1 SGHKS and CDR2 YYEKEE (reference sequence). The V end was cut by 4 bases, the J end by 8 bases, with 15 bases between. The CDR3 length is 13 residues. CDR3 region: CASSGAGTSEAFF. In nucleotides, the CDR3 is TGTGCCAGCAGCGGAGCGGGGACATCCGAAGCTTTCTTT.

This sequence joins TRBV10-3 and TRBJ1-1; no reliable D call. This CDR3 comprises 13 residues. Trimming took 6 bases from V and 1 from J, leaving 9 bases between them. Germline V CDR1 and CDR2: ENHRY, SYGVKD. The CDR3 is CAIRTGPNTEAFF. CDR3 nucleotide sequence: TGTGCCATCAGAACCGGGCCGAACACTGAAGCTTTCTTT.

This clone was seen just once. This chain connects TRBV2 to TRBJ1-5; D possibly corresponds to TRBD1 (6 bases). This CDR3 is built from 17 residues. The V gene's germline CDR1 is SNHLY and CDR2 FYNNEI. V dropped 4 bases and J dropped 0 bases, with 16 bases sitting between them. CDR3 residues: CASSVEGGPYSNQPQHF. As DNA, the CDR3 is TGTGCCAGCAGTGTTGAGGGGGGGCCCTATAGCAATCAGCCCCAGCATTTT.

J is TRBJ2-7 and V is TRBV5-1; D not resolved. V dropped 0 bases and J dropped 2 bases, with 9 bases sitting between them. Germline CDR1 is SGHRS and CDR2 is YFSETQ. This CDR3 has 14 amino acids. CDR3: CASSLAPDTYEQYF. The CDR3 DNA sequence: TGCGCCAGCAGCTTGGCTCCAGATACCTACGAGCAGTACTTC. The variable domain in full, with the rest retrieved from reference TRBV5-1 and TRBJ2-7, is KAGVTQTPRYLIKTRGQQVTLSCSPISGHRSVSWYQQTPGQGLQFLFEYFSETQRNKGNFPGRFSGRQFSNSRSEMNVSTLELGDSALYLCASSLAPDTYEQYFGPGTRLTVT.

The J gene is TRBJ1-4, the V gene TRBV7-9; 8 nucleotides agree with TRBD1. The CDR3 sequence is 15 residues long. Germline values: CDR1 SEHNR, CDR2 FQNEAQ (reference sequence). The trim removed 1 base at V and 7 bases at J, leaving 5 bases unmatched. CDR3 sequence reads: CASSLEQGVGEKLFF. The CDR3 nucleotides are TGTGCCAGCAGCTTAGAACAGGGGGTTGGTGAAAAACTGTTTTTT.

The chain couples TRBV4-2 to TRBJ1-2; D gene unclear. In germline, CDR1 is LGHNA, CDR2 YNFKEQ. Trimming shortened V by 0 bases and J by 0 bases, and 8 bases separated the two germline ends. This CDR3 has 15 amino acids. The DNA of the CDR3 is TGTGCCAGCAGCCAAGATTTAAGAGCTAACTATGGCTACACCTTC. Protein: CASSQDLRANYGYTF.

V usage is TRBV18 and J usage is TRBJ1-1; D is ambiguous. Germline V CDR1 and CDR2: KGHSH, LQKENI. CDR3 length: 13 residues. V lost 0 bases, J lost 5 bases, and 7 bases lay in between. This chain's CDR3 is CASSPPGPTEAFF. The CDR3 bases are TGTGCCAGCTCACCACCGGGCCCGACTGAAGCTTTCTTT. Full variable domain (rest looked up from reference TRBV18 and TRBJ1-1): NAGVMQNPRHLVRRRGQEARLRCSPMKGHSHVYWYRQLPEEGLKFMVYLQKENIIDESGMPKERFSAEFPKEGPSILRIQQVVRGDSAAYFCASSPPGPTEAFFGQGTRLTVV.

The rearrangement joins TRBV9 to TRBJ2-7; unclear D gene. Germline V lookup: CDR1 SGDLS, CDR2 YYNGEE. With 1 base removed from V and 6 bases from J, the gap between germline ends came to 11 bases. This CDR3 contains 13 residues. The CDR3 region is CASSVRLGSEQYF. CDR3 DNA sequence: TGTGCCAGCAGCGTACGTCTAGGGTCCGAGCAGTACTTC.